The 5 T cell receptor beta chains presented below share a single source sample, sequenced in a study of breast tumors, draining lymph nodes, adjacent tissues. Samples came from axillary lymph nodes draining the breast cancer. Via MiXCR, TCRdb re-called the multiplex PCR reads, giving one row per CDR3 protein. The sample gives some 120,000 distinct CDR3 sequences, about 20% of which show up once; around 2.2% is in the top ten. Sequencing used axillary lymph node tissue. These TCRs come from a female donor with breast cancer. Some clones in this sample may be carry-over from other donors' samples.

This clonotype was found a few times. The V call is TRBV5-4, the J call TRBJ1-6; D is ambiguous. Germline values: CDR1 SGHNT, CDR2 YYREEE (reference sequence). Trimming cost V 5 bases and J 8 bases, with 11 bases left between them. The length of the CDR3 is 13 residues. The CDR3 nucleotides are TGTGCCAGCAGGGTTGAGGATCATTCACCCCTCCACTTT. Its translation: CASRVEDHSPLHF.

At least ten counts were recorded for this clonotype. The CDR3 loop is CASTGAANYGYTF. The CDR3 DNA is TGTGCCAGCACAGGGGCGGCTAACTATGGCTACACCTTC. The V call is TRBV19, the J call TRBJ1-2; 7 bases map to TRBD1. Looked up from germline, CDR1 is LNHDA and CDR2 is SQIVND (reference sequence). The junction had 4 bases not matched to a gene; V was cut back by 9 bases and J by 0 bases. This CDR3 has 13 amino acids.

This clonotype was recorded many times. The chain's CDR3 is CSVKGLAGTAGETQYF. The CDR3 bases are TGCAGCGTGAAGGGACTAGCGGGAACGGCGGGTGAGACCCAGTACTTC. V usage is TRBV29-1 and J usage is TRBJ2-5; TRBD2 aligns across 13 bases. Germline lookup yields CDR1 SQVTM and CDR2 ANQGSEA. The length of the CDR3 is 16 residues. V shed 6 bases and J 5 bases; nucleotides not matched to a gene: 12. Using reference TRBV29-1 and TRBJ2-5 for the parts outside the CDR3, the full variable domain is SAVISQKPSRDICQRGTSLTIQCQVDSQVTMMFWYRQQPGQSLTLIATANQGSEATYESGFVIDKFPISRPNLTFSTLTVSNMSPEDSSIYLCSVKGLAGTAGETQYFGPGTRLLVL.

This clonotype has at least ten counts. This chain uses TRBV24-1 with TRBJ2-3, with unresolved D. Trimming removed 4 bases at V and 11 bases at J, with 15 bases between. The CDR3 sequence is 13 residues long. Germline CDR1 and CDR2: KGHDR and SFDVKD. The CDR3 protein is CATSDPGRSGQYF. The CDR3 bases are TGTGCCACCAGTGACCCCGGACGCTCGGGGCAGTATTTT.

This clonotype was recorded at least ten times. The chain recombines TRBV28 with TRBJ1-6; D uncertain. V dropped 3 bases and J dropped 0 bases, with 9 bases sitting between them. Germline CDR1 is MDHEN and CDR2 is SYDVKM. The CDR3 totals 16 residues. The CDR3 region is CASSFEASSYNSPLHF. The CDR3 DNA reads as TGTGCCAGCAGTTTTGAGGCCAGCTCCTATAATTCACCCCTCCACTTT.